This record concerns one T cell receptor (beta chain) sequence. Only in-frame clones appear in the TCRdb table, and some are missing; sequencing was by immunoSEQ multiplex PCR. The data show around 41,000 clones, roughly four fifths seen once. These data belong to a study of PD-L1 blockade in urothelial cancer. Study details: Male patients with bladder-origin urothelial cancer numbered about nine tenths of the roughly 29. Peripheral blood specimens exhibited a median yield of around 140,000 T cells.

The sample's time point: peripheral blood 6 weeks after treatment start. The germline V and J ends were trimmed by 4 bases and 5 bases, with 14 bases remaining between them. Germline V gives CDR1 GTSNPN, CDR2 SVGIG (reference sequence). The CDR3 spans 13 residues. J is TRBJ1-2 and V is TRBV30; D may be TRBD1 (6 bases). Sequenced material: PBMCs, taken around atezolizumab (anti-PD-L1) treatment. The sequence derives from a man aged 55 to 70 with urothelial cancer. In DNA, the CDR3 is TGTGCCTGGAACCTTGGACAGACGTATGGCTACACCTTC. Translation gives CAWNLGQTYGYTF.